This section outlines one T cell receptor (beta chain) sequence together with its context. The antigen is undetermined. The CDR3 covers 15 residues. Germline V gives CDR1 DFQATT, CDR2 SNEGSKA (reference sequence). The V and J ends lost 0 bases and 0 bases respectively, with 9 bases between them. Tregs were sorted as CD4+CD25+CD127-/low cells. Full-length variable regions came from constant-region reverse primers plus semi-nested Nested Universal Primer A PCR. TCRdb re-derived calls from the 5' RACE reads in MiXCR, one entry per CDR3 protein. The data hold 46,000 or so distinct CDR3 sequences, with 22% observed a single time. Study conclusions and caveats: Whole repertoires were not studied in the larger cohort, only one V-J beta rearrangement. Tumor-infiltrating Treg TCR alpha and beta sequences overlapped most with tumor naive CD4+ T cells, then blood naive.

The sample comprised Tregs sorted from a lymph node. The receptor was isolated from a female donor with breast cancer. V usage is TRBV20-1 and J usage is TRBJ2-1; D is undetermined. The CDR3 here is CSARDTIASYNEQFF. The CDR3 nucleotides read TGCAGTGCTAGAGACACCATAGCCTCCTACAATGAGCAGTTCTTC.